The clone carrying this T cell receptor beta chain was seen once. A read error may explain this, as a much larger clone is one base away. CDR1 and CDR2 (germline): MNHEY, SMNVEV (reference sequence). The length of the CDR3 is 13 residues. This record comes from a study of blood T cells in healthy people across ages. A J-beta primer mix and a sample-barcoded 5' primer were used in a second PCR of about 7 to 12 cycles. TCRdb independently ran MiXCR on the 5' RACE reads; one entry per CDR3 protein. Of about 840,000 distinct CDR3 sequences in the sample, about 28% are singletons; the top ten hold about a tenth. The same data also went into a second study, on T cells of mothers and their children. Per that paper: The sample comes from some 10 healthy Caucasian donors: mothers and children. The authors added sample barcodes and 2-4 random nucleotides using the M1S primer of the second PCR. There were over 10 million TCR beta CDR3 reads from each mother and about 3 million from each child. Among related mother-child pairs, overlap was slightly higher than in unrelated pairs, though not significantly.

This chain uses TRBV27 with TRBJ2-7; perhaps TRBD2 as D (6 bases). The J call is in doubt because the DNA end fits TRBJ2-5 better. Source material: blood. This receptor was taken from a woman aged 35 to 49 in good health. CDR3 region: CTSSWGLAETQYF. Written as DNA, the CDR3 is TGTACCAGCAGCTGGGGACTTGCGGAGACCCAGTACTTC.